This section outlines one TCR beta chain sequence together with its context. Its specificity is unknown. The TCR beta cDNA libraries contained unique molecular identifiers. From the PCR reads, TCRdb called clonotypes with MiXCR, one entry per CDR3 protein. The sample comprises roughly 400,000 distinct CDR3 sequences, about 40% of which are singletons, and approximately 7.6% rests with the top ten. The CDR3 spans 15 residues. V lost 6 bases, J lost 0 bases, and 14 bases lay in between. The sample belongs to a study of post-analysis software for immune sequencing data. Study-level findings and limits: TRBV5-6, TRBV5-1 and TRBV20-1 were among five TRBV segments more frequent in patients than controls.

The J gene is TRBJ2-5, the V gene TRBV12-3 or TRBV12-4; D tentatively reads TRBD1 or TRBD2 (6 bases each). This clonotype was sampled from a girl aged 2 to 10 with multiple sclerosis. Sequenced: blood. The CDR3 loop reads CASSLWGADQETQYF. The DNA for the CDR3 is TGTGCCAGCAGCCTCTGGGGGGCGGACCAAGAGACCCAGTACTTC.